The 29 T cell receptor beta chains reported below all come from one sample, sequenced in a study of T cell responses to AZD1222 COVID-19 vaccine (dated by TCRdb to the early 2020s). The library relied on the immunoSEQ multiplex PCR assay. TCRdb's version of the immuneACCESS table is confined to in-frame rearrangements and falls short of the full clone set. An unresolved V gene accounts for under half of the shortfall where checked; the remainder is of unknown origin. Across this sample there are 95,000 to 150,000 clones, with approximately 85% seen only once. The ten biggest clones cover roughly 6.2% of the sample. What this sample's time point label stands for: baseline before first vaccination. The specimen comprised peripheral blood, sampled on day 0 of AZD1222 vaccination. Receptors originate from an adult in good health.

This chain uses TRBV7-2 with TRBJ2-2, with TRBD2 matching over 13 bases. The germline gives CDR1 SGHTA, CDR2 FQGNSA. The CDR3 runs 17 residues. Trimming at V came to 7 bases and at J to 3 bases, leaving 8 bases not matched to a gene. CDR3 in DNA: TGTGCCAGCACCCAGACTAGCGGGGGGCTTTACACCGGGGAGCTGTTTTTT. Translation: CASTQTSGGLYTGELFF.

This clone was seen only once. This CDR3 reads CSVVPTLTGNTIYF. For the CDR3, the DNA is TGCAGCGTTGTGCCTACTCTGACAGGAAACACCATATATTTT. The chain has TRBV29-1 and TRBJ1-3; unclear D gene. The V gene's germline CDR1 is SQVTM and CDR2 ANQGSEA. Deletions cut 4 bases from V and 4 bases from J, with 14 bases between. The CDR3 is 14 residues long.

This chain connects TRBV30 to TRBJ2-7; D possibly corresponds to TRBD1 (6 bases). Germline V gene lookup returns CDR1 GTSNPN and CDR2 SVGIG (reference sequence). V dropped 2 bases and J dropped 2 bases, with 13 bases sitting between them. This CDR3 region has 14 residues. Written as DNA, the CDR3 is TGTGCCTGGAGTCCCCACAGGGACCCCTACGAGCAGTACTTC. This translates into CAWSPHRDPYEQYF.

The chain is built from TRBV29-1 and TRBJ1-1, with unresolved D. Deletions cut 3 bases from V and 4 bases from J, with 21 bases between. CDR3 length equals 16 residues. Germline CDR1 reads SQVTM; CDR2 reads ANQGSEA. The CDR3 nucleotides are TGCAGCGTTGACGGCTTTGAGACCACCGGAATCACTGAAGCTTTCTTT. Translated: CSVDGFETTGITEAFF.

CDR3 sequence reads: CASSEEYNTGELFF. The CDR3 bases are TGTGCCAGCAGTGAGGAGTATAACACCGGGGAGCTGTTTTTT. The chain joins TRBV6-4 to TRBJ2-2; D not resolved. This CDR3 comprises 14 residues. Trimming left V 3 bases short and J 2 bases short, with 7 bases between. The germline V gene encodes CDR1 MRHNA and CDR2 SNTAGT.

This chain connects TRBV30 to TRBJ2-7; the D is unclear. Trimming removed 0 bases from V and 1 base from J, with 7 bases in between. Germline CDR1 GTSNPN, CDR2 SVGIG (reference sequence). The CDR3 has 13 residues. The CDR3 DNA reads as TGTGCCTGGAGTGTACGGGTATCCTACGAGCAGTACTTC. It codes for CAWSVRVSYEQYF.

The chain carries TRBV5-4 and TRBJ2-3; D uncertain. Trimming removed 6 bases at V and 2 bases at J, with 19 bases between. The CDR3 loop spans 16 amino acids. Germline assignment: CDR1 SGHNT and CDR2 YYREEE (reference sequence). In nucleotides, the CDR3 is TGTGCCAGCACCCTCCGTCGGGCAGGAAACACAGATACGCAGTATTTT. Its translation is CASTLRRAGNTDTQYF.

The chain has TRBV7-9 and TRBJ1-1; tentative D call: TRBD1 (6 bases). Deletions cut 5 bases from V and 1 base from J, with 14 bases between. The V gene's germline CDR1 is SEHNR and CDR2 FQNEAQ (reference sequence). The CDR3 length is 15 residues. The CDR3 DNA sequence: TGTGCCAGCAGCCAAGCCCAGGGGAGGAACACTGAAGCTTTCTTT. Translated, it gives CASSQAQGRNTEAFF.

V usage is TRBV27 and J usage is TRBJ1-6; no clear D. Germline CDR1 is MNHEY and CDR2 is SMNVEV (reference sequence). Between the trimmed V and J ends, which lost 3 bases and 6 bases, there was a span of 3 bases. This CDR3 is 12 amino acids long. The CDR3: CASSFSNSPLHF. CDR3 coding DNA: TGTGCCAGCAGTTTCAGTAATTCACCCCTCCACTTT.

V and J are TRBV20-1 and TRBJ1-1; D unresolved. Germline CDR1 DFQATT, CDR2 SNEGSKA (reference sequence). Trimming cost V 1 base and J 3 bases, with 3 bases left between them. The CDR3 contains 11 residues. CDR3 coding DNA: TGCAGTGCTAGAGGGGACACTGAAGCTTTCTTT. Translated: CSARGDTEAFF.

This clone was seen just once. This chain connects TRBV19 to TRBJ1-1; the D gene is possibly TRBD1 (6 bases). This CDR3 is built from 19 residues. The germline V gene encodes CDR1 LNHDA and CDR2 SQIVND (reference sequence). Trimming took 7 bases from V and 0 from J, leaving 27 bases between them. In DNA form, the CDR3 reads TGTGCCAGTACACCCCTAGGGGGGCCCTCGTATGGTTTGAACACTGAAGCTTTCTTT. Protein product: CASTPLGGPSYGLNTEAFF.

The CDR3 is CAISESQRDNSPLHF. The CDR3 nucleotides read TGTGCCATCAGTGAGTCACAGAGGGATAATTCACCCCTCCACTTT. The chain uses TRBV10-3 and TRBJ1-6; D remains ambiguous. The CDR3 covers 15 residues. Trimming cost V 0 bases and J 5 bases, with 8 bases left between them. From germline, CDR1 is ENHRY and CDR2 SYGVKD.

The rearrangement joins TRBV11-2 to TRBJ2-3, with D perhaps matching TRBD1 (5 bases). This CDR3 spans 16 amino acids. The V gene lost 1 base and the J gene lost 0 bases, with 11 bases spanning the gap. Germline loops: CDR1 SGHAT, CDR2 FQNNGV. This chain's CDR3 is CASSLGGRRSTDTQYF. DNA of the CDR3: TGTGCCAGCAGCTTAGGGGGCCGAAGAAGCACAGATACGCAGTATTTT.

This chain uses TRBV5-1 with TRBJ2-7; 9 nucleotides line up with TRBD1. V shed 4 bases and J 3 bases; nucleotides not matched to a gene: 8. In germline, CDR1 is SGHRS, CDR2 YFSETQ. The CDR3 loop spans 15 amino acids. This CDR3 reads CASSRAPGQGYEQYF. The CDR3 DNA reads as TGCGCCAGCAGCCGCGCCCCGGGACAGGGCTACGAGCAGTACTTC.

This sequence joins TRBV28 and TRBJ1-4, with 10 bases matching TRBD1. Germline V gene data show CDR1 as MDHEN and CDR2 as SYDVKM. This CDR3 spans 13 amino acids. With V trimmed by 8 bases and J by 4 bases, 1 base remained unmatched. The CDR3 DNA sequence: TGTGCCAGCGGGGACAGGGGTAATGAAAAACTGTTTTTT. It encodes CASGDRGNEKLFF.

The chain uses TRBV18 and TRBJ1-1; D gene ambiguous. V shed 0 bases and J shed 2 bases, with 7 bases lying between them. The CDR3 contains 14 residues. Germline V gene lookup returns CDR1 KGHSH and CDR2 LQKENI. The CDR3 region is CASSPPGYNTEAFF. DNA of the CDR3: TGTGCCAGCTCACCACCGGGCTACAACACTGAAGCTTTCTTT.

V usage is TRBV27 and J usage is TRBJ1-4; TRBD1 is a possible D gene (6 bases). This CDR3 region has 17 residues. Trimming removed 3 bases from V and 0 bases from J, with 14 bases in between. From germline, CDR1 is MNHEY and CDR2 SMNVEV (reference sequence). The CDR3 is CASSFPGHTPTNEKLFF. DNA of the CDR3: TGTGCCAGCAGTTTTCCGGGACACACACCAACTAATGAAAAACTGTTTTTT.

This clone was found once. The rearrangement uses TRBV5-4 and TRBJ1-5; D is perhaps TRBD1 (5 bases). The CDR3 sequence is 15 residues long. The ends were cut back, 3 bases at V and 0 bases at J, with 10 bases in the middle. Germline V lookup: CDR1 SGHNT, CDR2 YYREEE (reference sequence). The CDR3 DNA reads TGTGCCAGCAGCTCAGGGACGGATAGCAATCAGCCCCAGCATTTT. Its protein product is CASSSGTDSNQPQHF.

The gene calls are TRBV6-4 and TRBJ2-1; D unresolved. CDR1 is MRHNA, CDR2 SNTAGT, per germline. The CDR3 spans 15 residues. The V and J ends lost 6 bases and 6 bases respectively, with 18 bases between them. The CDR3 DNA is TGTGCCAGCAGCCCGACAACGGACGGCACCAATGAGCAGTTCTTC. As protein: CASSPTTDGTNEQFF.

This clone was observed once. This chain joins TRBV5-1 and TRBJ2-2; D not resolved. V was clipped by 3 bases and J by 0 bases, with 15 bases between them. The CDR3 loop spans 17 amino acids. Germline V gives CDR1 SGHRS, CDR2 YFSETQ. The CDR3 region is CASSSLASRSNTGELFF. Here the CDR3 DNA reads TGCGCCAGCAGCTCGTTGGCTTCCCGGTCGAACACCGGGGAGCTGTTTTTT.

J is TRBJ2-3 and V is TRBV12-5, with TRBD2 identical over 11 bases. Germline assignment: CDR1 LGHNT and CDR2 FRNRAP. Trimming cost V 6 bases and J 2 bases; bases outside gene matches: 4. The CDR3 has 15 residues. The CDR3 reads CASGSSGGLTDTQYF. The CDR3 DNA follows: TGTGCTAGTGGATCTAGCGGGGGGCTCACAGATACGCAGTATTTT.

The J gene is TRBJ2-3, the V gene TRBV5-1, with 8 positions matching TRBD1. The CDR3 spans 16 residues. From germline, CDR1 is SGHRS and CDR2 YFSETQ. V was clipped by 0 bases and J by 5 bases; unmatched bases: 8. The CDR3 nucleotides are TGCGCCAGCAGCTTGGAAGGCAGGGGGCACGTAGATACGCAGTATTTT. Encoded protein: CASSLEGRGHVDTQYF.

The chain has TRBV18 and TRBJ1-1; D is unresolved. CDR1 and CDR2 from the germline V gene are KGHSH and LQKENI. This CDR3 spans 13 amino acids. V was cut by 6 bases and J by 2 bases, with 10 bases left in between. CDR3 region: CASSDLTNTEAFF. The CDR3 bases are TGTGCCAGCTCGGACTTGACCAACACTGAAGCTTTCTTT.

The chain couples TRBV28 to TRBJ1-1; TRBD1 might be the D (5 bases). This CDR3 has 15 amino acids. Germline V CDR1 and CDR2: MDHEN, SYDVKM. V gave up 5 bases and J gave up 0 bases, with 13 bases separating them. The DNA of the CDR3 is TGTGCCAGCAGTAGGTCCGACAGACTGAACACTGAAGCTTTCTTT. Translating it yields CASSRSDRLNTEAFF.

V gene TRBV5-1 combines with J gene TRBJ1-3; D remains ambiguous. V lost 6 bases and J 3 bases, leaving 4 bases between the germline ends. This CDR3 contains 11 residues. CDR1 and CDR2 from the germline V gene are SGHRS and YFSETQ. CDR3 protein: CASTNGNTIYF. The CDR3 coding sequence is TGCGCCAGCACTAATGGAAACACCATATATTTT.

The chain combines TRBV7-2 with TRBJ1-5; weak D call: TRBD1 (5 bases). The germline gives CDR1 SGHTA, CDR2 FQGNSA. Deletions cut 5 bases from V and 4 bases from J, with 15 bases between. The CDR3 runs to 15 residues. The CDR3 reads CASSLSGTYNQPQHF. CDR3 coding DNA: TGTGCCAGCAGCCTCTCCGGGACTTATAATCAGCCCCAGCATTTT.

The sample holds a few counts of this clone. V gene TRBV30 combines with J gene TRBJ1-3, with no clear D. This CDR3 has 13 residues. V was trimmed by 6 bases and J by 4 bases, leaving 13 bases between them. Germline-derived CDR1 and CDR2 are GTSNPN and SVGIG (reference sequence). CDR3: CACQRVSGNTIYF. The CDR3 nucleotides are TGTGCCTGCCAAAGGGTCTCCGGAAACACCATATATTTT.

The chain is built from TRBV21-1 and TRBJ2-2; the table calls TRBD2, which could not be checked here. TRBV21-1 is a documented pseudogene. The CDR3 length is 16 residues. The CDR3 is CASSKATGEGTGELFF. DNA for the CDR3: TGTGCCAGCAGCAAAGCAACGGGTGAAGGCACCGGGGAGCTGTTTTTT.

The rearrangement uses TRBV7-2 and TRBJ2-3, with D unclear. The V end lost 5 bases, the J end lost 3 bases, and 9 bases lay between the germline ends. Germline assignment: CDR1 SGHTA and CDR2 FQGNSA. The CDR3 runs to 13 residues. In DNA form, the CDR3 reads TGTGCCAGCAGCCCTAAGCGAACAGATACGCAGTATTTT. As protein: CASSPKRTDTQYF.